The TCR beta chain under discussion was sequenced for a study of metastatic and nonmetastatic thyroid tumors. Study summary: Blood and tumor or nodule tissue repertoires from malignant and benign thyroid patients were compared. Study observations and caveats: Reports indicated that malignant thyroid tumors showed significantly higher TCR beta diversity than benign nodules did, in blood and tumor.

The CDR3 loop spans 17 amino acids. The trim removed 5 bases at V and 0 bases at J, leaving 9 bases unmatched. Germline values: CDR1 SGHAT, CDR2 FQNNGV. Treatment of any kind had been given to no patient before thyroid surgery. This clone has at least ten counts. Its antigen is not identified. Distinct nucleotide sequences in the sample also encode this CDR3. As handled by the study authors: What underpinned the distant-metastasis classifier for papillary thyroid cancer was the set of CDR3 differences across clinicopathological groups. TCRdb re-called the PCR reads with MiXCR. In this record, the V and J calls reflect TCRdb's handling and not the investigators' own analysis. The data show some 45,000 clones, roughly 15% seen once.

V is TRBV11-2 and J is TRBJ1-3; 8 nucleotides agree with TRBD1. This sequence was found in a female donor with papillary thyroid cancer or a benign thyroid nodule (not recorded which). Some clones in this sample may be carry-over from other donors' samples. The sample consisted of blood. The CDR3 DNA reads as TGTGCCAGCAGCACCAGACAGGGGATGGGCTCTGGAAACACCATATATTTT. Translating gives CASSTRQGMGSGNTIYF.